The sequence of this T cell receptor (beta chain) was determined in a study of patients and donors after allogeneic stem cell transplantation. The CDR3 extends over 14 amino acids. V lost 0 bases to trimming and J lost 2 bases, with 10 bases between them. Germline V gene data show CDR1 as GTSNPN and CDR2 as SVGIG (reference sequence). TCRdb called the RT-PCR reads again in MiXCR, with one record for every CDR3 protein. The sample shows tens of thousands of distinct CDR3 sequences, around 5% of them seen only once. This clonotype was sampled from a human donor who was either an allogeneic HSCT recipient or a stem cell or donor lymphocyte infusion donor (not recorded which). It is not recorded whose cells these are; they may come from a transplant donor. The V call is TRBV30, the J call TRBJ1-2; no reliable D call. The sequenced sample was blood, either unsorted or a sorted T cell fraction (not recorded which). The CDR3 sequence is CAWSVRSGNYGYTF. In DNA, the CDR3 is TGTGCCTGGAGTGTACGGAGTGGGAACTATGGCTACACCTTC. Full variable domain (outside the CDR3, taken from reference TRBV30 and TRBJ1-2): SQTIHQWPATLVQPVGSPLSLECTVEGTSNPNLYWYRQAAGRGLQLLFYSVGIGQISSEVPQNLSASRPQDRQFILSSKKLLLSDSGFYLCAWSVRSGNYGYTFGSGTRLTVV.